This T cell receptor (beta chain) originates from a study of response to subunit inactivated influenza vaccine. V was clipped by 2 bases and J by 1 base, with 13 bases between them. The CDR3 runs to 16 residues. Per the germline V gene, CDR1 is MNHEY and CDR2 is SVGAGI. For this clonotype: The antigen is not known.

Each CDR3 protein gets one entry after TCRdb re-called the RT-PCR reads with MiXCR. Of 700,000 to 900,000 distinct CDR3 sequences in the sample, 21% were seen once. Study-wide results and limits: Authors suggested few new T cells are recruited by each seasonal influenza vaccination.

This receptor was taken from a man aged 50-60 years who received an inactivated influenza vaccine. This chain connects TRBV6-5 to TRBJ2-3; D is perhaps TRBD2 (7 bases). The material was PBMCs from blood, obtained about 5 days after vaccination. CDR3 DNA: TGTGCCAGCAGTTACATACGGGGGGCGGGCACAGATACGCAGTATTTT. It specifies CASSYIRGAGTDTQYF.